The TCR beta chain under discussion was sequenced for a study of cytomegalovirus exposure and HLA in healthy donors. Study details: Prior work identified 95 million to 120 million unique TCR beta sequences in around 170 million T cells. Study results and limitations: The study assumed roughly uniform donor sequencing depth for presence/absence analyses. Sequencing likely generated an artifact that appeared as a cluster of highly shared sequence variants. Later on, a genetic analysis was performed. It linked a missense variant in DCLRE1C with V- and J-gene trimming of TCR beta.

Trimming took off 0 bases at V and 8 bases at J, with 7 bases between the two ends. The CDR3 totals 12 residues. The germline V gene encodes CDR1 LNHNV and CDR2 YYDKDF (reference sequence). As regards this clone: Its target is unknown.

The PCR ran on 60 Vbeta and 13 Jbeta primers. Sequencing was performed with immunoSEQ multiplex PCR; in TCRdb, only in-frame clones are kept and a portion is missing. The repertoire has some 130,000 clones, about three quarters of them found once; the top ten carry approximately 1%. The clonotype was recovered from a human donor in good health. Source material: PBMCs. V gene TRBV15 combines with J gene TRBJ1-1; D not resolved. As DNA, the CDR3 is TGTGCCACCAGCAGAGACGGGTGGGAAGCTTTCTTT. Translation: CATSRDGWEAFF.